A selection of T cell receptor beta chains follows, all from one sample in a study of CXCR3-negative and CXCR3-positive naive CD8 T cells. Using the 5' RACE reads, TCRdb records one entry per CDR3 protein without DNA. Its listing shows over 100,000 distinct CDR3 sequences. Sequenced: naive CXCR3- CD8+ T cells from blood. These receptors all stem from a human donor in good health. Some clones in this sample may be carry-over from other donors' samples. The CDR3 runs from the conserved cysteine through the conserved F or W.

J | V | length | CDR3
TRBJ2-4 | TRBV3-1 | 16 | CASSQGRGRAKNIQYF
TRBJ1-5 | TRBV15 | 16 | CATSRGGGPLGQPQHF
TRBJ2-7 | TRBV19 | 17 | CASSNIPLAGGPGEQYF
TRBJ1-6 | TRBV5-6 | 13 | CASSLLGGSPLHF
TRBJ2-3 | TRBV9 | 13 | CASSVVVTDTQYF
TRBJ1-1 | TRBV7-2 | 13 | CASSFDKNTEAFF
TRBJ2-1 | TRBV4-3 | 19 | CASSQDSSVGDRKDNEQFF
TRBJ2-1 | TRBV11-2 | 15 | CASSTGLAGVGEQFF
TRBJ1-1 | TRBV7-9 | 15 | CASSLDTVMNTEAFF
TRBJ2-5 | TRBV11-2 | 17 | CASSLAPLAGVGETQYF
TRBJ2-1 | TRBV13 | 14 | CASSGQGTYNEQFF
TRBJ2-7 | TRBV27 | 14 | CASRGLGTVYEQYF
TRBJ2-1 | TRBV7-9 | 15 | CASSFLLAGGSEQFF
TRBJ2-1 | TRBV7-7 | 17 | CASSSYTTQRENNEQFF
TRBJ2-7 | TRBV29-1 | 13 | CSVETGAPYEQYF
TRBJ2-4 | TRBV7-6 | 14 | CASSHPRGNGVQYF
TRBJ2-3 | TRBV27 | 16 | CASSSLLAAPTDTQYF
TRBJ2-7 | TRBV29-1 | 17 | CSVEGPTGDSLLYEQYF
TRBJ2-2 | TRBV7-9 | 14 | CASSPQGDTGELFF
TRBJ2-1 | TRBV23-1 | 16 | CASSQVPAGLYNEQFF
TRBJ2-7 | TRBV13 | 14 | CASSTRTEFYEQYF
TRBJ1-1 | TRBV14 | 14 | CASSQDPVFGEAFF
TRBJ2-3 | TRBV6-2/TRBV6-3 | 13 | CASRDTSTATQYF
TRBJ2-7 | TRBV7-6 | 16 | CASSLVASGGTYEQYF
TRBJ1-1 | TRBV5-1 | 15 | CASSLAGTENTEAFF
TRBJ2-1 | TRBV9 | 16 | CASSVGSGGSYNEQFF
TRBJ2-7 | TRBV6-2/TRBV6-3 | 13 | CASSWDNSYEQYF
TRBJ2-3 | TRBV7-6 | 16 | CASSRRPGPTPDTQYF